Listed below are T cell receptor beta chains from one sample, sequenced in a study of beta chain features in type 1 diabetes. Here immunoSEQ multiplex PCR was the method, and the copy in TCRdb shows in-frame clones only, minus some. The sample includes around 690,000 clones, roughly 12% of them seen just once. Material for sequencing was naive CD4+ T cells from blood. The source of these receptors is a young man with type 1 diabetes. Both conserved end residues are part of each CDR3. The D gene is left open where the match is weak. Not every row has a clone size; where given, it reads once, few, many or a size class.

NA	TRBV15	NA	TRBJ1-4	CATSRDVRGNEKLFF	TGTGCCACCAGCAGAGATGTTCGGGGGAATGAAAAACTGTTTTTT
NA	TRBV27	few	TRBJ1-1	CASSLIAGNTEAFF	TGTGCCAGCAGTTTAATAGCTGGGAACACTGAAGCTTTCTTT
TRBD1	TRBV7-2	NA	TRBJ2-1	CASSLVGTGSYNEQFF	TGTGCCAGCAGCTTAGTCGGGACAGGGAGTTACAATGAGCAGTTCTTC
TRBD1	TRBV5-4	few	TRBJ2-7	CASSRQGYEQYF	TGTGCCAGCAGCAGACAGGGTTACGAGCAGTACTTC
TRBD1	TRBV27	few	TRBJ1-5	CASRETGAPWSNQPQHF	TGTGCCAGCAGGGAGACAGGGGCTCCTTGGAGCAATCAGCCCCAGCATTTT
NA	TRBV2	few	TRBJ2-1	CASSANNEQFF	TGTGCCAGCAGTGCCAACAATGAGCAGTTCTTC
NA	TRBV28	NA	TRBJ1-2	CASDAVNYGYTF	TGTGCCAGCGACGCGGTTAACTATGGCTACACCTTC
TRBD1	TRBV4-1	NA	TRBJ2-7	CASSLGQGSGEQYF	TGCGCCAGCAGCCTCGGACAGGGATCGGGTGAGCAGTACTTC
TRBD1	TRBV13	few	TRBJ1-2	CASSSQGRAFGGYTF	TGTGCCAGCAGTTCACAGGGGAGGGCATTTGGGGGCTACACCTTC
NA	TRBV18	once	TRBJ1-1	CASSPPGVNTEAFF	TGTGCCAGCTCACCCCCAGGGGTTAACACTGAAGCTTTCTTT
TRBD1	TRBV19	NA	TRBJ1-2	CASSTGQGSWESGYTF	TGTGCCAGTAGTACCGGACAGGGAAGTTGGGAGAGTGGCTACACCTTC
NA	TRBV4-3	NA	TRBJ1-5	CASSQEFPPYQPQHF	TGCGCCAGCAGCCAAGAGTTCCCACCCTATCAGCCCCAGCATTTT
TRBD1	TRBV11-2	NA	TRBJ1-6	CASSLLGTGRRTSNSPLHF	TGTGCCAGCAGCTTATTGGGGACAGGCCGACGCACTTCGAATTCACCCCTCCACTTT
NA	TRBV4-3	few	TRBJ2-3	CASSRSPGTSTDTQYF	TGCGCCAGCAGCCGCTCCCCGGGGACCAGCACAGATACGCAGTATTTT
TRBD1	TRBV6-5	few	TRBJ2-5	CASKVGTGSAQYF	TGTGCCAGCAAAGTGGGGACAGGCTCGGCCCAGTACTTC
NA	TRBV19	NA	TRBJ1-5	CASSIWTSSNQPQHF	TGTGCCAGTAGTATTTGGACATCTAGCAATCAGCCCCAGCATTTT
NA	TRBV29-1	NA	TRBJ1-1	CSVLASDTEAFF	TGCAGCGTTTTAGCCAGCGACACTGAAGCTTTCTTT
NA	TRBV2	few	TRBJ2-7	CASSVGGQLSYEQYF	TGTGCCAGCAGTGTTGGGGGCCAGCTATCCTACGAGCAGTACTTC
TRBD1	TRBV5-1	NA	TRBJ2-3	CASSLAGQGIGADTQYF	TGCGCCAGCAGCTTAGCTGGACAGGGGATAGGGGCAGATACGCAGTATTTT
NA	TRBV5-1	NA	TRBJ1-6	CASSLDGIVYNSPLHF	TGCGCCAGCAGCTTGGACGGAATAGTCTATAATTCACCCCTCCACTTT
NA	TRBV21-1	few	TRBJ2-5	CASSKVLNQETQYF	TGTGCCAGCAGCAAAGTCCTAAATCAAGAGACCCAGTACTTC
NA	TRBV7-3	NA	TRBJ2-1	CASSLIGGQSAHEQFF	TGTGCCAGCAGCTTAATAGGTGGGCAAAGTGCCCATGAGCAGTTCTTC
NA	TRBV9	NA	TRBJ2-2	CASSVGHTGELFF	TGTGCCAGCAGCGTAGGTCACACCGGGGAGCTGTTTTTT
NA	TRBV28	few	TRBJ2-2	CASTMTNTGELFF	TGTGCCAGCACCATGACTAACACCGGGGAGCTGTTTTTT
NA	TRBV6-5	NA	TRBJ1-6	CASSYGRDNSPLHF	TGTGCCAGCAGTTACGGGAGGGATAATTCACCCCTCCACTTT
TRBD1	TRBV4-1	few	TRBJ1-1	CASSQGDRENTEAFF	TGCGCCAGCAGCCAAGGTGACAGGGAGAACACTGAAGCTTTCTTT
NA	TRBV29-1	NA	TRBJ1-3	CSVAGVPGNTIYF	TGCAGCGTTGCGGGCGTCCCTGGAAACACCATATATTTT
TRBD1	TRBV14	few	TRBJ2-4	CASSPRQGNIQYF	TGTGCCAGCAGCCCTCGACAGGGAAACATTCAGTACTTC
NA	TRBV18	NA	TRBJ2-3	CASSPGTTDTQYF	TGTGCCAGCTCACCAGGGACGACAGATACGCAGTATTTT
TRBD2	TRBV4-2	NA	TRBJ2-1	CASSQDRLAGVQFF	TGTGCCAGCAGCCAAGATCGGCTAGCGGGGGTACAGTTCTTC
TRBD1	TRBV5-4	NA	TRBJ2-3	CASSRDRVTDTQYF	TGTGCCAGCAGCCGGGACAGGGTTACAGATACGCAGTATTTT
NA	TRBV4-3	NA	TRBJ2-7	CASSPDTHSPYEQYF	TGCGCCAGCAGCCCTGACACACACAGCCCCTACGAGCAGTACTTC
TRBD2	TRBV19	NA	TRBJ2-2	CASTLLLAEAPTGELFF	TGTGCCAGTACCCTACTACTAGCGGAGGCGCCCACCGGGGAGCTGTTTTTT
NA	TRBV29-1	NA	TRBJ1-2	CSVVREPNYGYTF	TGCAGCGTTGTGCGTGAACCTAACTATGGCTACACCTTC
NA	TRBV14	NA	TRBJ1-4	CASSPTAGADEKLFF	TGTGCCAGCAGCCCGACAGCCGGGGCTGATGAAAAACTGTTTTTT
NA	TRBV7-9	NA	TRBJ1-2	CASSFPPYPTGYTF	TGTGCCAGCAGCTTCCCGCCATACCCCACAGGCTACACCTTC
TRBD2	TRBV4-3	NA	TRBJ2-1	CASSQLAGGPDEQFF	TGCGCCAGCAGCCAACTAGCGGGGGGGCCGGATGAGCAGTTCTTC
NA	TRBV18	few	TRBJ1-2	CASSPTPGGDYYGYTF	TGTGCCAGCTCCCCGACTCCGGGGGGCGACTACTATGGCTACACCTTC
TRBD1	TRBV23-1	NA	TRBJ2-7	CAKDRAYEQYF	TGCGCCAAGGACAGGGCCTACGAGCAGTACTTC
TRBD1	TRBV7-9	few	TRBJ2-3	CASSILPRGRGTDTQYF	TGTGCCAGCAGCATACTTCCCAGGGGGCGGGGCACAGATACGCAGTATTTT
NA	TRBV6-1	few	TRBJ1-5	CASSEGTASWGFLGTNQPQHF	TGTGCCAGCAGTGAAGGGACAGCGTCTTGGGGCTTCCTGGGGACCAATCAGCCCCAGCATTTT
NA	TRBV5-1	few	TRBJ1-5	CASSYSGDSNQPQHF	TGCGCCAGCAGCTATTCGGGTGATAGCAATCAGCCCCAGCATTTT
TRBD1	TRBV2	few	TRBJ1-5	CASKQGAISNQPQHF	TGTGCCAGCAAGCAGGGGGCTATAAGCAATCAGCCCCAGCATTTT
NA	TRBV5-1	NA	TRBJ2-1	CASSLSPDSYNEQFF	TGCGCCAGCAGCTTGAGTCCAGACTCCTACAATGAGCAGTTCTTC
TRBD1	TRBV19	NA	TRBJ1-2	CASVPPGQGAPGYGYTF	TGTGCCAGTGTCCCCCCGGGACAGGGGGCGCCTGGCTATGGCTACACCTTC
NA	TRBV7-2	NA	TRBJ1-1	CASSSNTEAFF	TGTGCCAGCAGCTCTAACACTGAAGCTTTCTTT
NA	TRBV27	NA	TRBJ2-7	CASSDGRNHEQYF	TGTGCCAGCAGCGATGGCCGGAACCACGAGCAGTACTTC
TRBD1	TRBV28	NA	TRBJ1-2	CASSFSDRGSRGYTF	TGTGCCAGCAGTTTCAGTGACAGGGGTTCGCGTGGCTACACCTTC
TRBD2	TRBV12-5	NA	TRBJ2-2	CATGLSNTGELFF	TGTGCAACGGGACTATCTAACACCGGGGAGCTGTTTTTT
NA	TRBV28	NA	TRBJ2-2	CASNPGVGTGELFF	TGTGCCAGCAATCCAGGGGTTGGCACCGGGGAGCTGTTTTTT
NA	TRBV7-9	NA	TRBJ1-2	CASSLGRSDGMATF	TGTGCCAGCAGCTTAGGGAGGTCGGACGGGATGGCTACCTTC
NA	TRBV7-2	NA	TRBJ1-3	CASSLAGYPSGNTIYF	TGTGCCAGCAGCTTAGCTGGATACCCCTCGGGGAACACCATATATTTT
NA	TRBV9	few	TRBJ2-7	CASSVGVTDRLYEQYF	TGTGCCAGCAGCGTAGGCGTTACGGACAGACTCTACGAGCAGTACTTC
TRBD1	TRBV9	NA	TRBJ2-7	CASSLRDSNYEQYF	TGTGCCAGCAGCCTCCGGGACAGCAACTACGAGCAGTACTTC
NA	TRBV7-9	few	TRBJ1-1	CASSRAPNTEAFF	TGTGCCAGCAGCCGGGCCCCGAACACTGAAGCTTTCTTT